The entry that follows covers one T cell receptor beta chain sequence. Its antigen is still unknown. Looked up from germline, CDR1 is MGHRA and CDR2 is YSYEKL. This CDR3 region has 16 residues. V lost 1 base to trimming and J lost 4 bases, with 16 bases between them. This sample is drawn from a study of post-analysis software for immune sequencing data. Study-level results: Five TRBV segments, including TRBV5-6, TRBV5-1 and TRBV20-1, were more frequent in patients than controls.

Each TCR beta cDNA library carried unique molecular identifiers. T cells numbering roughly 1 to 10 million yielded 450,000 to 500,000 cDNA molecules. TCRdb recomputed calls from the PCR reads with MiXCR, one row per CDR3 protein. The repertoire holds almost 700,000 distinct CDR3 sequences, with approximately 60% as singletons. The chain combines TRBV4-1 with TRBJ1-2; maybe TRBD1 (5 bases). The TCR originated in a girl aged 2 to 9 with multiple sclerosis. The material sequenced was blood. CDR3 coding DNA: TGCGCCAGCAGCCAAGTAGGTCAGGGTTCGGTCTATGGCTACACCTTC. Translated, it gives CASSQVGQGSVYGYTF.